The clone carrying this TCR beta chain was picked up a small number of times. The sample is drawn from a study of T-cell memory formation after mild COVID-19. The germline CDR1 and CDR2 sequences are LNHNV and YYDKDF (reference sequence). Trimming took off 6 bases at V and 8 bases at J, with 19 bases between the two ends. This CDR3 contains 15 residues. It was 5'RACE with constant-segment primers that produced the TCR alpha and TCR beta cDNA libraries, which carried sample barcodes and UMIs. Each CDR3 protein is one row after TCRdb ran MiXCR on the 5' RACE reads. The sample holds a few hundred thousand distinct CDR3 sequences; less than 25% are singletons and the top ten take approximately 22%.

The sequenced material came from PBMCs or a T cell subset sorted from them (not recorded which). This sequence joins TRBV15 and TRBJ1-4; the D is unclear. The receptor was isolated from a man between 18 and 29 years old who had mild COVID-19 (a few samples of this study predate the infection). Cell type and time point are not known. As DNA, the CDR3 is TGTGCCACCAGTCTCGGGGTGGCCGGAGGAGAAAAACTGTTTTTT. It encodes CATSLGVAGGEKLFF.